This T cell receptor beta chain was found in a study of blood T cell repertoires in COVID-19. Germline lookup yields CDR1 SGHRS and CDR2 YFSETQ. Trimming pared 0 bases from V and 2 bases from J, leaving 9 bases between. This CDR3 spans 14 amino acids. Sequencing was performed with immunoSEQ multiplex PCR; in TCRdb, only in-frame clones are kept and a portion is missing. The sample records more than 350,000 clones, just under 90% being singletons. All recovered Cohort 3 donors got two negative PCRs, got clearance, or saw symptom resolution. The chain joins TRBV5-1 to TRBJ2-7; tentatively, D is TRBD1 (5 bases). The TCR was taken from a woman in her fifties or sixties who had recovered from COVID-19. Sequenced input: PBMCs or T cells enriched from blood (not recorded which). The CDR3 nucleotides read TGCGCCAGCAGCTTGGCTGGACAAGCCTACGAGCAGTACTTC. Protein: CASSLAGQAYEQYF.